Below, 17 T cell receptor beta chains from the same sample are listed, as sequenced in a study of cytomegalovirus exposure and HLA in healthy donors. The PCR used 60 Vbeta and 13 Jbeta primers. This table comes from immunoSEQ multiplex PCR, and its TCRdb copy is limited to in-frame clones, with some not included. The sample lists approximately 100,000 clones; roughly three quarters were seen once. The sample consisted of PBMCs. These receptors were obtained from a woman aged 35 to 49 in good health and CMV-seropositive.

This clone has more than one count but fewer than ten. Other DNA sequences in this specimen translate into the identical CDR3. The CDR3 sequence is CASSYRGLREKLFF. CDR3 nucleotides: TGTGCCAGCAGTTACAGGGGTTTGCGTGAAAAACTGTTTTTT. This chain connects TRBV6-5 to TRBJ1-4; TRBD1 might be the D (5 bases). The CDR3 runs 14 residues. Germline V gene data show CDR1 as MNHEY and CDR2 as SVGAGI. Trimming took off 2 bases at V and 7 bases at J, with 11 bases between the two ends.

V usage is TRBV5-6 and J usage is TRBJ2-1, with TRBD2 matching 8 bases. This CDR3 region has 15 residues. V gave up 0 bases and J gave up 3 bases; unmatched junction bases: 2. The germline V gene encodes CDR1 SGHDT and CDR2 YYEEEE. The CDR3 spells CASSLGGGRYNEQFF. The DNA for the CDR3 is TGTGCCAGCAGCTTGGGCGGGGGGCGCTACAATGAGCAGTTCTTC.

This clone was counted once. This chain's CDR3 is CASSLNTGNTIYF. CDR3 DNA: TGCGCCAGCAGCTTGAATACTGGAAACACCATATATTTT. This chain links TRBV5-1 with TRBJ1-3; D unclear. The CDR3 sequence is 13 residues long. With 1 base removed from V and 2 bases from J, the gap between germline ends came to 4 bases. From germline, CDR1 is SGHRS and CDR2 YFSETQ.

This clone was seen a few times. The rearrangement joins TRBV19 to TRBJ1-1; 7 positions match TRBD1. V shed 6 bases, J shed 1 base, and the junction held 2 bases outside the gene matches. CDR3 length: 13 residues. CDR1 is LNHDA and CDR2 is SQIVND in the germline V gene (reference sequence). In DNA form, the CDR3 reads TGTGCCAGTAGACAGGGGAGGAACACTGAAGCTTTCTTT. Protein product: CASRQGRNTEAFF.

This clone was seen once. The V call is TRBV18, the J call TRBJ2-7, with D possibly being TRBD2 (5 bases). Between the trimmed V and J ends, which lost 8 bases and 3 bases, there was a span of 8 bases. The CDR3 runs 11 residues. Germline lookup yields CDR1 KGHSH and CDR2 LQKENI. CDR3 in amino acids: CASQGSYEQYF. The CDR3 region has the DNA TGTGCCAGCCAAGGGAGCTACGAGCAGTACTTC.

A few counts support this clone. The CDR3 DNA sequence: TGTGCCAGCAGGACACAGGGGAAGGACACTGAAGCTTTCTTT. Its translation: CASRTQGKDTEAFF. The chain is built from TRBV27 and TRBJ1-1; 7 bases map to TRBD1. With 6 bases clipped from V and 3 bases from J, the junction kept 7 bases outside the gene matches. Germline loops: CDR1 MNHEY, CDR2 SMNVEV (reference sequence). The CDR3 runs 14 residues.

J is TRBJ1-2 and V is TRBV11-2; D remains ambiguous. V dropped 4 bases and J dropped 7 bases, with 16 bases sitting between them. The CDR3 is made up of 14 amino acids. The germline V gene has CDR1 SGHAT and CDR2 FQNNGV. The CDR3 sequence is CASSSGSSGLGYTF. CDR3 nucleotide sequence: TGTGCCAGCAGCTCAGGTAGTTCTGGGCTTGGCTACACCTTC.

This sequence joins TRBV7-9 and TRBJ1-1; no reliable D call. V was clipped by 1 base and J by 3 bases, with 9 bases between them. The CDR3 consists of 14 residues. Germline-derived CDR1 and CDR2 are SEHNR and FQNEAQ (reference sequence). The CDR3 bases are TGTGCCAGCAGCTTAGTAGCCGGGGACACTGAAGCTTTCTTT. Amino acid sequence: CASSLVAGDTEAFF.

The chain links TRBV7-9 to TRBJ1-2; 8 bases are shared with TRBD1. Germline CDR1 is SEHNR and CDR2 is FQNEAQ (reference sequence). V lost 5 bases, J lost 2 bases, and 13 bases stayed unmatched. The CDR3 consists of 17 residues. CDR3 amino acids: CASSPMGQDQINYGYTF. The CDR3 bases are TGTGCCAGCAGCCCAATGGGACAGGACCAAATAAACTATGGCTACACCTTC.

J is TRBJ2-1 and V is TRBV5-1; unclear D gene. Trimming removed 0 bases at V and 2 bases at J, with 9 bases between. Germline lookup yields CDR1 SGHRS and CDR2 YFSETQ. This CDR3 is 15 amino acids long. This chain's CDR3 is CASSLASLAYNEQFF. The CDR3, as DNA: TGCGCCAGCAGCTTGGCCTCACTGGCCTACAATGAGCAGTTCTTC.

For the CDR3, the DNA is TGTGCCAGCAGTCCGGACAGGGGTGATCAGCCCCAGCATTTT. Amino acids: CASSPDRGDQPQHF. The chain employs TRBV2 and TRBJ1-5; TRBD1 matches at 9 bases. The CDR3 is 14 residues long. The ends lost 5 bases at V and 5 bases at J; junction bases unmatched: 4. The V gene's germline CDR1 is SNHLY and CDR2 FYNNEI.

This clone was detected only once. The chain couples TRBV7-2 to TRBJ1-5, with D maybe TRBD1 (6 bases). V was trimmed by 2 bases and J by 10 bases, leaving 15 bases between them. Per germline, CDR1 SGHTA and CDR2 FQGNSA. The CDR3 spans 14 residues. CDR3 in DNA: TGTGCCAGCAGCTTATGGGAGGGGGTCCACCCCCAGCATTTT. It codes for CASSLWEGVHPQHF.

The chain couples TRBV15 to TRBJ1-5; 7 bases map to TRBD1. The CDR3 runs 16 residues. Germline V gene data show CDR1 as LNHNV and CDR2 as YYDKDF (reference sequence). V trimming: 0 bases; J trimming: 4 bases; junction bases outside the gene matches: 6. CDR3 region: CATSRDRTGVNQPQHF. The CDR3, as DNA: TGTGCCACCAGCAGAGATCGAACAGGGGTAAATCAGCCCCAGCATTTT.

The chain employs TRBV9 and TRBJ1-4; D possibly corresponds to TRBD1 (5 bases). CDR1 and CDR2 (germline): SGDLS, YYNGEE. The length of the CDR3 is 16 residues. V lost 4 bases to trimming and J lost 7 bases, with 20 bases between them. The DNA of the CDR3 is TGTGCCAGCAGCTTCTCCCCTACAGCCGGGGGTGAAAAACTGTTTTTT. Amino acids: CASSFSPTAGGEKLFF.

The J gene is TRBJ1-2, the V gene TRBV5-6; D not resolved. CDR1 and CDR2 from the germline V gene are SGHDT and YYEEEE. Trimming removed 4 bases at V and 4 bases at J, with 11 bases between. This CDR3 contains 13 residues. The chain's CDR3 is CASSVAATYGYTF. CDR3 in DNA: TGTGCCAGCAGCGTCGCGGCAACCTATGGCTACACCTTC. The variable domain in full, completed from reference TRBV5-6 and TRBJ1-2, reads DAGVTQSPTHLIKTRGQQVTLRCSPKSGHDTVSWYQQALGQGPQFIFQYYEEEERQRGNFPDRFSGHQFPNYSSELNVNALLLGDSALYLCASSVAATYGYTFGSGTRLTVV.

The J gene is TRBJ1-4, the V gene TRBV5-6; D gene uncertain. The CDR3 length is 13 residues. Trimming cost V 2 bases and J 7 bases, with 9 bases left between them. Germline loops: CDR1 SGHDT, CDR2 YYEEEE. The CDR3 loop reads CASSLSNGEKLFF. In nucleotides, the CDR3 is TGTGCCAGCAGCTTAAGTAACGGTGAAAAACTGTTTTTT.

This clone occurred a few times. This chain uses TRBV6-5 with TRBJ1-6; a possible D gene is TRBD1 (6 bases). The V end was cut by 6 bases, the J end by 7 bases, with 13 bases between. The CDR3 is 14 residues long. Germline CDR1 and CDR2: MNHEY and SVGAGI. CDR3 residues: CASSDRWRNSPLHF. In nucleotides, the CDR3 is TGTGCCAGCAGCGACAGGTGGAGGAATTCACCCCTCCACTTT.